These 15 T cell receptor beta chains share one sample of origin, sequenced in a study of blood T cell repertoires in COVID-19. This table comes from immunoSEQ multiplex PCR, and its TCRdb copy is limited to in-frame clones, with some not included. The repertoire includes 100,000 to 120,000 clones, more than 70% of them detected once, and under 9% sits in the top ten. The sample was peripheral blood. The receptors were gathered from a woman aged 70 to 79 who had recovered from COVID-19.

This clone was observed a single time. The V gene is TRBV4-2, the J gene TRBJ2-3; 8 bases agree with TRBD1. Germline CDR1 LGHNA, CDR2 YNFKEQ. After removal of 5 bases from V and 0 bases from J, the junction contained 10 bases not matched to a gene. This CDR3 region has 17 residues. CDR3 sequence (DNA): TGTGCCAGCAGCAATGGGTTCAGACAGGGGAGCACAGATACGCAGTATTTT. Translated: CASSNGFRQGSTDTQYF.

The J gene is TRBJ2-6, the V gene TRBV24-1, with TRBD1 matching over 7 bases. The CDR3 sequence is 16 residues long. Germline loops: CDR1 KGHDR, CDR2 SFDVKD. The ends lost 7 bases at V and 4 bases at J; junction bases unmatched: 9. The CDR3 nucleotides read TGTGCCACCAGCCACAGGGGCTCACGGGGGGCCAACGTCCTGACTTTC. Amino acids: CATSHRGSRGANVLTF.

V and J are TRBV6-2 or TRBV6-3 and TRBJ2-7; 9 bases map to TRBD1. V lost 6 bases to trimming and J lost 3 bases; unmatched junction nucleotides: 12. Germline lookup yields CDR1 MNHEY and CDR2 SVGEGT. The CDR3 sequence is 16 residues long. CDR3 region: CASSPTGGRRFYEQYF. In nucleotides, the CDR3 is TGTGCCAGCAGCCCCACAGGGGGCCGAAGGTTCTACGAGCAGTACTTC.

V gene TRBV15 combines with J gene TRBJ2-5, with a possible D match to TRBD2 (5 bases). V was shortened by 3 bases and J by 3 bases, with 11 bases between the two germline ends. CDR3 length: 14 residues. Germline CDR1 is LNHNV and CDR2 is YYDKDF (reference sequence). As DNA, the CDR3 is TGTGCCACCAGCAGGTCCTGGGGAGAAGAGACCCAGTACTTC. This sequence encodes CATSRSWGEETQYF.

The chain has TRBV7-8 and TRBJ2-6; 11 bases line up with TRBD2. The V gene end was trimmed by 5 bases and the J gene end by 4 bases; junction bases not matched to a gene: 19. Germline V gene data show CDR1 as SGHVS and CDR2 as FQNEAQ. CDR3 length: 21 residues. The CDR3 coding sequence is TGTGCCAGCAGCCCCTCAATGGCTAGCGGGAGGCCTCTGGCGGGGGCCAACGTCCTGACTTTC. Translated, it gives CASSPSMASGRPLAGANVLTF. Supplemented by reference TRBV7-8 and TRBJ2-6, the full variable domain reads GAGVSQSPRYKVAKRGQDVALRCDPISGHVSLFWYQQALGQGPEFLTYFQNEAQLDKSGLPSDRFFAERPEGSVSTLKIQRTQQEDSAVYLCASSPSMASGRPLAGANVLTFGAGSRLTVL.

The CDR3 nucleotides read TGTGCCAGTACCATGGCCTCTTCTGGAAACACCATATATTTT. Translating it yields CASTMASSGNTIYF. This sequence joins TRBV19 and TRBJ1-3; no clear D gene. Germline V gene lookup returns CDR1 LNHDA and CDR2 SQIVND (reference sequence). The CDR3 is made up of 14 amino acids. The V end lost 7 bases, the J end lost 1 base, and 11 bases lay between the germline ends.

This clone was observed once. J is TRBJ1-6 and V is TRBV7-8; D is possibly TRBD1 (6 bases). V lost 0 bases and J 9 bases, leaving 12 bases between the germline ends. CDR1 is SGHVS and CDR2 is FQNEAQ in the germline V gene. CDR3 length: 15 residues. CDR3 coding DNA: TGTGCCAGCAGCTTAGCCGGGGGGGGCGGTTCACCCCTCCACTTT. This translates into CASSLAGGGGSPLHF.

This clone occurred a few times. CDR3 amino acids: CATSRAGTESYEQYF. The DNA of the CDR3 is TGTGCCACCAGCAGAGCAGGGACAGAATCCTACGAGCAGTACTTC. J is TRBJ2-7 and V is TRBV15, with 7 bases that match TRBD1. The CDR3 loop spans 15 amino acids. Germline V lookup: CDR1 LNHNV, CDR2 YYDKDF (reference sequence). The V and J ends lost 1 base and 1 base, in that order; junction bases with no gene match: 4.

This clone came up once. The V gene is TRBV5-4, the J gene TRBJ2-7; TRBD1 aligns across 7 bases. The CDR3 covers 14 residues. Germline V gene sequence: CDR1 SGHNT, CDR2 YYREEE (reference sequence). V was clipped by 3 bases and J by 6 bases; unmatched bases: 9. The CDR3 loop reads CASSSTGSSGEQYF. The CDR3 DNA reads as TGTGCCAGCAGCTCGACAGGGAGTTCGGGCGAGCAGTACTTC.

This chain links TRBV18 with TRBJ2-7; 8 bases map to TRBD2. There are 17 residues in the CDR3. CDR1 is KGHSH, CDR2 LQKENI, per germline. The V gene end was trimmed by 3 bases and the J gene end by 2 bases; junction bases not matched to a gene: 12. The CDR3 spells CASSPYSLAGDTYEQYF. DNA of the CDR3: TGTGCCAGCTCACCTTATTCCCTAGCGGGCGACACCTACGAGCAGTACTTC.

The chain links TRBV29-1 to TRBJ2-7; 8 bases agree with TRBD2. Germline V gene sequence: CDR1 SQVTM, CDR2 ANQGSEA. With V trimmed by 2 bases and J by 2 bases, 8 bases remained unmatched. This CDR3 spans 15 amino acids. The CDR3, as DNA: TGCAGCGTTGAATACCCCAGCGGGAGCACCTACGAGCAGTACTTC. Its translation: CSVEYPSGSTYEQYF.

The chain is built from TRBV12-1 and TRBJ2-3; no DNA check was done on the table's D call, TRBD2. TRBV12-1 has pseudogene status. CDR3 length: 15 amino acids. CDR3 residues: CASSPGLAGADTQYF. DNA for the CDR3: TGTGCCAGCAGCCCTGGGCTAGCGGGTGCAGATACGCAGTATTTT.

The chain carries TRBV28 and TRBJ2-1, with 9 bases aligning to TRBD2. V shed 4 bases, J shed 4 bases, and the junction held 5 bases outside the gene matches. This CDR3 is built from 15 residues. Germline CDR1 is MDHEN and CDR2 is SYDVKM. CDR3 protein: CASSSRTSVYNEQFF. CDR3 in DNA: TGTGCCAGCAGTTCGAGGACTAGCGTATACAATGAGCAGTTCTTC.

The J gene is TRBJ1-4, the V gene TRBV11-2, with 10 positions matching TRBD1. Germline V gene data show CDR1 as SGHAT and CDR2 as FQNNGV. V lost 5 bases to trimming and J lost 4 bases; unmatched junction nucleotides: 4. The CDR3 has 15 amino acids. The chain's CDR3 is CASSPRDRGNEKLFF. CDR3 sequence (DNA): TGTGCCAGCAGCCCCCGGGACAGGGGTAATGAAAAACTGTTTTTT.

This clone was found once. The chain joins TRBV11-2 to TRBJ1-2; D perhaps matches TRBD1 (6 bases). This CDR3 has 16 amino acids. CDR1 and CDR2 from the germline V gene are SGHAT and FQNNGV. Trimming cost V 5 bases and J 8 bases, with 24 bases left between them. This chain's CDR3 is CASSLIGGGGLRGYTF. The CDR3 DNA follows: TGTGCCAGCAGCCTCATTGGGGGCGGAGGTCTAAGGGGCTACACCTTC.